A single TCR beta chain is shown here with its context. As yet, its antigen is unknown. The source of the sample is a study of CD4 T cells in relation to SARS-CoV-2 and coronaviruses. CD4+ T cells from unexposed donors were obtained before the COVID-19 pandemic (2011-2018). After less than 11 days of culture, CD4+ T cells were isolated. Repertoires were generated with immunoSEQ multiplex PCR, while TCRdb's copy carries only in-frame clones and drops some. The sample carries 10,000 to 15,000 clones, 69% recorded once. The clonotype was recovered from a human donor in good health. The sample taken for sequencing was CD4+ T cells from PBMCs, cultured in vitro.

This chain's CDR3 is CASRRRLEETQYF. The DNA for the CDR3 is TGTGCCAGCAGGAGAAGGCTAGAGGAGACCCAGTACTTC. This rearrangement joins TRBV6-5 to TRBJ2-5; D is unclear. Germline assignment: CDR1 MNHEY and CDR2 SVGAGI. This CDR3 has 13 amino acids. Between the trimmed V and J ends, which lost 6 bases and 5 bases, there was a span of 13 bases.